This T cell receptor beta chain comes out of a study of shared clonotypes between healthy human individuals. Whole-study context: Every donor yielded three CD4 naive, three CD4 memory, two CD8 naive and one CD8 memory plate.

Clones were sequenced by immunoSEQ multiplex PCR, and TCRdb holds only the in-frame ones, with some missing. Among over a million clones listed, around 97% were seen once. This CDR3 has 16 residues. Germline-derived CDR1 and CDR2 are SEHNR and FQNEAQ (reference sequence). J was trimmed by 6 bases and V by 1 base; bases with no gene match: 10. The chain uses TRBV7-9 and TRBJ2-7; 9 positions agree with TRBD2. Input material: naive CD4+ T cells sorted from blood. Regarding subset: CD45RA+ positively selected. This receptor was obtained from a man aged 25-45 years in good health. The CDR3 reads CASSLGTSVVGSEQYF. The CDR3 DNA sequence: TGTGCCAGCAGCTTAGGGACTAGCGTAGTGGGGAGCGAGCAGTACTTC.